The 2 T cell receptor beta chains reported below all come from one sample, sequenced in a study of blood T cell repertoires in COVID-19. The assay was immunoSEQ multiplex PCR, and TCRdb's table has in-frame clones only and misses some. The top ten clones hold 9.9% of a sample with fewer than 350,000 clones, roughly 87% of them seen once. Sequencing was performed on peripheral blood. The receptors here all came from a man aged 25-45 years with COVID-19, enrolled during active disease.

This sequence joins TRBV28 and TRBJ2-7; D possibly corresponds to TRBD2 (7 bases). The CDR3 is 14 residues long. Germline CDR1 is MDHEN and CDR2 is SYDVKM. V was shortened by 7 bases and J by 2 bases, with 15 bases between the two germline ends. The CDR3 region is CASKGVAGTYEQYF. The CDR3, as DNA: TGTGCCAGCAAGGGGGTAGCGGGTACCTACGAGCAGTACTTC.

The chain is built from TRBV18 and TRBJ2-7, with D perhaps TRBD2 (5 bases). The CDR3 runs to 14 residues. Trimming left V 3 bases short and J 3 bases short, with 12 bases between. Germline V gives CDR1 KGHSH, CDR2 LQKENI. The CDR3 region has the DNA TGTGCCAGCTCACCCGGACGGGAAAACTACGAGCAGTACTTC. Translation: CASSPGRENYEQYF. Full variable domain (remainder filled in from reference TRBV18 and TRBJ2-7): NAGVMQNPRHLVRRRGQEARLRCSPMKGHSHVYWYRQLPEEGLKFMVYLQKENIIDESGMPKERFSAEFPKEGPSILRIQQVVRGDSAAYFCASSPGRENYEQYFGPGTRLTVT.